This entry describes one T cell receptor beta chain. Its antigen remains undetermined. Qualities for individual bases were not recorded, and no much larger clone is one base off. The CDR3 sequence holds 14 residues, the cysteine and phenylalanine included. The retained sequence is limited to the CDR3, 42 bases, with the frame set at the first base. The germline V end is reduced by 5 bases and the J end by 6 bases; junction bases left unmatched: 8. The germline V gene (reference sequence) provides CDR1 SSHAT and CDR2 FNYEAQ. The data were obtained in a study of blood T cell repertoires in COVID-19 (dated by TCRdb to about 2020). About the full investigation: Samples covering the acute and convalescent phases of COVID-19 were provided by collaborators in the United States, Italy and Spain. The prospective study material was composed of cDNA or gDNA derived from T cells, B-cell-depleted T cells, or PBMCs. Deeply sampled blood TCRbeta repertoires from subjects exposed to, actively infected with, or recovered from COVID-19 were included in the dataset. A freely available public database, intended as a resource for researchers studying the immune response to SARS-CoV-2, is where the repertoires were released. The samples were drawn from the first 160 participants of the ongoing ImmuneRACE study and from 1,200 or so subjects provided by 6 global collaborators. The sample metadata nearly always contained a de-identified subject ID, COVID-19 status, age in years and sex. Where available, HLA class I and class II types were obtained from metadata supplied by the sample provider rather than from assay-based typing. What the work shows at the level of the full study, not this receptor alone: The quantity of clinical and demographic metadata differed by source and by participant and was supplied without curation.

One collaborating source in Seattle enrolled patients while the patients were actively infected and followed the patients over time throughout the course of disease. Collaborating institutions collected whole blood in K2EDTA tubes following their own protocols. For TCRbeta analysis, collaborators shipped samples as frozen whole blood, isolated PBMCs, or DNA extracted from either of those sample types. TCRbeta CDR3 regions were amplified from genomic DNA using the immunoSEQ Assay, a bias-controlled multiplex PCR. In the original analysis: Within the assay, amplification of reference gene primers was used to estimate how many nucleated cells each sample contained. To quantify the absolute abundance of each unique TCRbeta CDR3 rearrangement, sequence reads were collapsed and filtered. Productive Simpson clonality was computed per sample as the square root of Simpson's diversity index over productive rearrangements. TCRdb provides this immuneACCESS table in a form limited to in-frame rearrangements. Some clones are lacking; in checked studies, under half of them reflect an unresolved V gene, and why the rest are absent is not known. D and trimming were read from the DNA, whereas the V and J calls and clone size are those reported in that table. The sample contains 200,000 to 250,000 clones, around nine tenths of them found a single time. Clones ranked in the top ten supply over 15% of the sample.

The chain is assembled from TRBV7-7 and TRBJ2-7; 9 of the junction bases match TRBD1. The clonotype was recovered from a man aged 45 to 65 with COVID-19, enrolled during active disease. The sample comprised peripheral blood. The sequenced DNA is TGTGCCAGCAGCCAAGGACAGGGGACGGGCGAGCAGTACTTC. It specifies CASSQGQGTGEQYF.